This T cell receptor beta chain was captured in a study of persistence of HIV-infected CD4 T cells. About the research overall: Suppressive ART had lasted a median of approximately 8 years.

Per germline, CDR1 KGHSH and CDR2 LQKENI. Trimming left V 3 bases short and J 0 bases short, with 12 bases between. This CDR3 is built from 16 residues. The libraries were made with immunoSEQ version 4 in survey mode. Produced via immunoSEQ multiplex PCR; TCRdb's table is partial and in-frame only. This sample yields tens of thousands of clones, of which 75% to 85% are seen a single time; under 3.5% belongs to the top ten. This clone was found once. Its antigen remains unidentified. Stimulation used 10 ug/mL lysate from CMV-infected fibroblasts. Memory cells lacking CD40L and CD69 with high CD45RO were sorted. Plasma HIV-1 RNA stayed below 50 copies/mL for at least 4 years. PBMCs were depleted of CD8+ T cells before stimulation.

V and J are TRBV18 and TRBJ1-3; D remains unclear. The sequence derives from an adult man with HIV who was CMV-seropositive. The sequenced sample was CD4+ T cells sorted from PBMCs after roughly 18-hour stimulation, obtained from a patient who received antiretroviral therapy. The CDR3 DNA sequence: TGTGCCAGCTCACCCAAGTCGGAGAGCTCTGGAAACACCATATATTTT. It yields the protein CASSPKSESSGNTIYF.